This TCR beta chain was profiled in a study of T cell repertoires in cytomegalovirus infection. Overall study context: Indications of both CMV infection and matching HLA type were provided by public TCR beta signatures.

TCRdb reprocessed the reads with MiXCR, giving one entry per CDR3 protein. This table has a few hundred thousand distinct CDR3 sequences, approximately 14% appearing once. Study-wide findings and caveats: Cumulative frequency of public TCR beta families picked out carriers of CMV plus the relevant HLA. The study found HLA-C-restricted CMV-specific TCR beta clonotypes dominating the ex vivo response.

A few counts support this clonotype. Its antigen is unknown. Trimming removed 3 bases from V and 7 bases from J; junction bases left unmatched: 3. The CDR3 has 14 residues. Germline-derived CDR1 and CDR2 are KGHSH and LQKENI. The sequenced sample consisted of PBMCs. This sequence originates from a human donor in good health (CMV status not recorded). Some clones in this sample may be carry-over from other donors' samples. The chain has TRBV18 and TRBJ1-6; 7 bases line up with TRBD1. In DNA, the CDR3 is TGTGCCAGCTCACCGCCGGGACAGAATTCACCCCTCCACTTT. Protein: CASSPPGQNSPLHF.